Shown below are 18 T cell receptor beta chains from a single sample sequenced in a study of control samples from healthy donors and cancer patients (dated by TCRdb to between 2020 and 2021). Library preparation used the immunoSEQ multiplex PCR assay. TCRdb limited this immuneACCESS table to in-frame rearrangements with V and J called. A share of clones is missing; checked studies link under half to unresolved V genes, and the rest is unexplained. The sample profile shows approximately 74,000 clones; less than 95% of them were found once. Around 2.8% of the sample comes from the top ten. The sample was blood. The receptors come from a woman in her 30s in good health.

This chain uses TRBV3-1 (or the pseudogene TRBV3-2) with TRBJ2-1, with 11 nucleotides matching TRBD2. CDR1 is LGHDT, CDR2 YNNKEL, per germline (reference sequence). CDR3 length: 18 amino acids. V lost 4 bases, J lost 7 bases, and 15 bases stayed unmatched. The DNA of the CDR3 is TGTGCCAGCAGCCCTCTGCGTAGCGGGGGGGCGATTACTAATGAGCAGTTCTTC. It yields the protein CASSPLRSGGAITNEQFF.

In DNA form, the CDR3 reads TGTGCCAGCTCACCGACAGAGCCCAATGAGCAGTTCTTC. It is translated as CASSPTEPNEQFF. The gene calls are TRBV18 and TRBJ2-1; D perhaps matches TRBD1 (5 bases). The germline V gene has CDR1 KGHSH and CDR2 LQKENI. The V end lost 3 bases, the J end lost 6 bases, and 9 bases lay between the germline ends. This CDR3 has 13 amino acids.

This clone came up once. V is TRBV6-1 and J is TRBJ2-7; D is perhaps TRBD1 (5 bases). V was trimmed by 0 bases and J by 2 bases, leaving 8 bases between them. Germline V lookup: CDR1 MNHNS, CDR2 SASEGT. This CDR3 contains 14 residues. CDR3 coding DNA: TGTGCCAGCAGTGAAGCAGCCAGGGCCTACGAGCAGTACTTC. Translated, it gives CASSEAARAYEQYF.

Only a few counts were recorded for this clone. The chain couples TRBV7-8 to TRBJ1-5; D gene ambiguous. The CDR3 runs to 18 residues. Germline CDR1 SGHVS, CDR2 FQNEAQ. Trimming stripped 6 bases from V and 2 bases from J, with 23 bases between. CDR3 protein: CASSSLPMARGGNQPQHF. The CDR3 region has the DNA TGTGCCAGCAGTTCTCTGCCCATGGCCCGCGGGGGCAATCAGCCCCAGCATTTT.

A few counts support this clone. V and J are TRBV5-1 and TRBJ2-2, with a tentative D call TRBD1 (7 bases). CDR3 length equals 15 residues. Germline V lookup: CDR1 SGHRS, CDR2 YFSETQ. The ends were cut back, 5 bases at V and 5 bases at J, with 16 bases in the middle. The DNA for the CDR3 is TGCGCCAGCAGACCCGGGCAGGGGGGTACCGGGGAGCTGTTTTTT. Protein: CASRPGQGGTGELFF.

The gene calls are TRBV5-1 and TRBJ2-1; 10 positions agree with TRBD2. This CDR3 has 15 amino acids. Germline V gene lookup returns CDR1 SGHRS and CDR2 YFSETQ. Trimming took 4 bases from V and 8 from J; bases not matched to a gene: 9. This chain's CDR3 is CASSAPGLARDEQFF. CDR3 sequence (DNA): TGCGCCAGCAGCGCACCGGGACTAGCGCGCGATGAGCAGTTCTTC.

This clone was found once. The chain recombines TRBV5-5 with TRBJ1-1; D ambiguous. Germline V gives CDR1 SGHKS, CDR2 YYEKEE (reference sequence). V was trimmed by 3 bases and J by 3 bases, leaving 18 bases between them. The CDR3 spans 16 residues. The CDR3 reads CASSSSTRPLDTEAFF. CDR3 sequence (DNA): TGTGCCAGCAGCTCGAGTACTAGACCGCTTGACACTGAAGCTTTCTTT.

This chain connects TRBV3-1 (or the pseudogene TRBV3-2) to TRBJ1-5, with D unresolved. The germline V gene has CDR1 LGHDT and CDR2 YNNKEL (reference sequence). The CDR3 spans 14 residues. The V end lost 2 bases, the J end lost 7 bases, and 12 bases lay between the germline ends. Written as DNA, the CDR3 is TGTGCCAGCAGCCAAATGGTTTCGGAACAGCCCCAGCATTTT. Its translation: CASSQMVSEQPQHF.

The chain uses TRBV7-3 and TRBJ1-6; D might be TRBD1 (6 bases). The CDR3 has 14 amino acids. Trimming left V 4 bases short and J 7 bases short, with 11 bases between. The germline V gene encodes CDR1 SGHTA and CDR2 FQGTGA. CDR3 nucleotide sequence: TGTGCCAGCAGCTGGAGGGGGTTCAATTCACCCCTCCACTTT. It yields the protein CASSWRGFNSPLHF.

The chain carries TRBV6-5 and TRBJ1-1; TRBD1 is a possible D gene (6 bases). V was cut by 4 bases and J by 0 bases, with 12 bases left in between. Per the germline V gene, CDR1 is MNHEY and CDR2 is SVGAGI. This CDR3 is built from 15 residues. This chain's CDR3 is CASSSGRGLNTEAFF. CDR3 in DNA: TGTGCCAGCAGTTCTGGCAGGGGTTTGAACACTGAAGCTTTCTTT.

The V and J genes are TRBV7-8 and TRBJ1-5, with TRBD1 identical over 8 bases. The CDR3 length is 14 residues. The trim removed 5 bases at V and 7 bases at J, leaving 7 bases unmatched. CDR1 is SGHVS, CDR2 FQNEAQ, per germline. The CDR3 coding sequence is TGTGCCAGCAGCCCAGACAGGGGAAACCAGCCCCAGCATTTT. This codes for CASSPDRGNQPQHF.

V gene TRBV2 combines with J gene TRBJ1-2, with D perhaps TRBD1 (5 bases). This CDR3 is 14 amino acids long. CDR1 is SNHLY, CDR2 FYNNEI, per germline. With 3 bases removed from V and 8 bases from J, the gap between germline ends came to 16 bases. Here the CDR3 reads CASSEGCGARGYTF. Here the CDR3 DNA reads TGTGCCAGCAGTGAGGGGTGCGGGGCGCGGGGCTACACCTTC.

The rearrangement links TRBV5-5 to TRBJ2-1; 10 bases fit TRBD2. The junction had 3 bases not matched to a gene; V was cut back by 2 bases and J by 4 bases. The germline V gene has CDR1 SGHKS and CDR2 YYEKEE (reference sequence). The CDR3 is 15 residues long. The CDR3 DNA reads TGTGCCAGCAGCTTAGGACTAGCGGTTTACAATGAGCAGTTCTTC. Amino acids: CASSLGLAVYNEQFF.

This chain joins TRBV3-1 (or the pseudogene TRBV3-2) and TRBJ1-2; possibly TRBD1 for D (6 bases). This CDR3 comprises 15 residues. Trimming cost V 4 bases and J 8 bases, with 20 bases left between them. CDR1 is LGHDT, CDR2 YNNKEL, per germline (reference sequence). The CDR3 nucleotides are TGTGCCAGCAGCCTCAAAGGGGGGTTTTCACCAGGCTACACCTTC. Translation: CASSLKGGFSPGYTF.

The chain couples TRBV9 to TRBJ2-3, with D possibly TRBD2 on 7 matching bases. Germline assignment: CDR1 SGDLS and CDR2 YYNGEE. V lost 1 base to trimming and J lost 1 base, with 10 bases between them. The length of the CDR3 is 15 residues. The CDR3 DNA sequence: TGTGCCAGCAGCGTATGGGAGGGGGGCACAGATACGCAGTATTTT. This sequence encodes CASSVWEGGTDTQYF.

This sequence joins TRBV18 and TRBJ1-1; D remains ambiguous. The CDR3 contains 15 residues. V was shortened by 3 bases and J by 3 bases, with 14 bases between the two germline ends. The germline gives CDR1 KGHSH, CDR2 LQKENI. In DNA, the CDR3 is TGTGCCAGCTCACCGGTTAAGTTGGAACACACTGAAGCTTTCTTT. It yields the protein CASSPVKLEHTEAFF.

J is TRBJ1-2 and V is TRBV7-9; D ambiguous. Germline CDR1 SEHNR, CDR2 FQNEAQ (reference sequence). This CDR3 spans 15 amino acids. The V and J ends lost 2 bases and 0 bases respectively, with 10 bases between them. The CDR3 sequence is CASSLLQAANYGYTF. DNA for the CDR3: TGTGCCAGCAGCTTACTTCAGGCTGCTAACTATGGCTACACCTTC.

CDR3 nucleotide sequence: TGTGCCAGCAGTGGCTCTCTAGCGAGCTCCTACAATGAGCAGTTCTTC. Protein: CASSGSLASSYNEQFF. The chain combines TRBV6-1 with TRBJ2-1, with D possibly TRBD2 on 6 matching bases. Germline V gene lookup returns CDR1 MNHNS and CDR2 SASEGT. The CDR3 consists of 16 residues. The V and J ends lost 4 bases and 0 bases respectively, with 13 bases between them.